This T cell receptor (beta chain) appears in the sequencing data of a study of shared clonotypes between healthy human individuals. Study-level points and caveats: The study found lower generation probabilities in non-shared clonotypes than in those shared by all four donors. Sampling involved blood alone; tissue repertoires likely differ. Generally, naive subsets came out with larger estimated richness than memory subsets.

As concerns this clone: Its cognate antigen is unknown.

This CDR3 contains 11 residues. V shed 4 bases and J shed 10 bases, with 7 bases lying between them. CDR1 is MGHDK and CDR2 is SYGVNS in the germline V gene. Assay used: immunoSEQ multiplex PCR; TCRdb lists only in-frame clones, some missing. The sample records over a million clones, roughly 96% being singletons. Caucasian adults living in Nashville, Tennessee, provided all samples. The TCR originated in a man under 40 in good health. The sequencing sample was made of naive CD4+ T cells sorted from blood. Regarding subset: CD45RA+ positively selected. V usage is TRBV25-1 and J usage is TRBJ1-4; D uncertain. This CDR3 is CASSVFGKLFF. The CDR3 bases are TGTGCCAGCAGTGTTTTCGGAAAACTGTTTTTT.